The entry below describes one T cell receptor beta chain. The sample comes from a study of blood T cell repertoires in COVID-19. Sequencing was performed with immunoSEQ multiplex PCR; in TCRdb, only in-frame clones are kept and a portion is missing. This sample has roughly 40,000 clones, with approximately 83% found just once. The length of the CDR3 is 15 residues. Germline CDR1 is SGHNT and CDR2 is YYREEE (reference sequence). V lost 4 bases to trimming and J lost 4 bases; unmatched junction nucleotides: 8. The chain employs TRBV5-4 and TRBJ1-2; 9 bases are a match to TRBD1. Sequenced sample: peripheral blood. This sequence was found in a human donor with acute or convalescent COVID-19. The donor label of this sample is uncertain. Written as DNA, the CDR3 is TGTGCCAGCAGCGCAGGACAGGGGACCATCTATGGCTACACCTTC. Translating it yields CASSAGQGTIYGYTF. The full variable domain, in which reference TRBV5-4 and TRBJ1-2 provide the parts outside the CDR3, is ETGVTQSPTHLIKTRGQQVTLRCSSQSGHNTVSWYQQALGQGPQFIFQYYREEENGRGNFPPRFSGLQFPNYSSELNVNALELDDSALYLCASSAGQGTIYGYTFGSGTRLTVV.